The 7 T cell receptor beta chains below come from one sample, sequenced in a study of T cells after yellow fever vaccination. TCRdb used MiXCR to reprocess the 5' RACE reads, holding one entry per CDR3 protein. This repertoire shows some 390,000 distinct CDR3 sequences, around 6.5% found once; its top ten account for about 15%. The starting material was PBMCs, obtained 5 days after the yellow fever booster vaccination. These receptors were obtained from a man aged 25-45 years who received the YFV17D yellow fever vaccine.

In its sample, this clonotype was seen a few times. The chain combines TRBV2 with TRBJ2-7; TRBD1 matches at 9 bases. Trimming took 9 bases from V and 5 from J; bases not matched to a gene: 8. CDR3 length equals 13 residues. From germline, CDR1 is SNHLY and CDR2 FYNNEI. CDR3 region: CARNTGGRDEQYF. CDR3 sequence (DNA): TGTGCCAGGAACACAGGGGGCCGCGACGAGCAGTACTTC.

The table lists this clonotype with many counts. The junction and the germline gene differ at one end; a read error may be behind it. This chain uses TRBV5-6 with TRBJ2-7, with 14 bases aligning to TRBD2. This CDR3 has 14 amino acids. The germline gives CDR1 SGHDT, CDR2 YYEEEE. As DNA, the CDR3 is TGTGCCAGCAGCTTTCGTGGGACTAGCGGGGGAGCCATTTTC. As protein: CASSFRGTSGGAIF.

In this sample, this clonotype turned up a few times. The chain couples TRBV18 to TRBJ1-2; D possibly corresponds to TRBD1 (5 bases). Germline values: CDR1 KGHSH, CDR2 LQKENI. The CDR3 runs 15 residues. Trimming took off 0 bases at V and 4 bases at J, with 12 bases between the two ends. The CDR3 here is CASSPPTAGAYGYTF. DNA of the CDR3: TGTGCCAGCTCACCACCCACGGCCGGGGCCTATGGCTACACCTTC.

This clonotype was picked up many times. This chain links TRBV20-1 with TRBJ1-6; maybe TRBD1 (5 bases). The CDR3 is 12 amino acids. The germline V and J ends were trimmed by 1 base and 11 bases, with 9 bases remaining between them. Germline CDR1 reads DFQATT; CDR2 reads SNEGSKA (reference sequence). The CDR3 protein is CSARVSGPPLHF. In DNA form, the CDR3 reads TGCAGTGCTAGAGTCTCGGGACCACCCCTCCACTTT.

The J gene is TRBJ2-7, the V gene TRBV11-2; possible D gene TRBD2, 5 bases. CDR3 size: 12 residues. Between the trimmed V and J ends, which lost 5 bases and 4 bases, there was a span of 9 bases. Germline V lookup: CDR1 SGHAT, CDR2 FQNNGV. CDR3 region: CASSISGYEQYF. The CDR3 coding sequence is TGTGCCAGCAGCATTTCGGGGTACGAGCAGTACTTC.

The V and J genes are TRBV9 and TRBJ2-5; a possible D gene is TRBD1 (7 bases). Trimming removed 0 bases at V and 9 bases at J, with 18 bases between. The CDR3 covers 15 residues. Germline assignment: CDR1 SGDLS and CDR2 YYNGEE. The CDR3 spells CASSVAPGGGGAQYF. DNA of the CDR3: TGTGCCAGCAGCGTAGCTCCAGGGGGAGGAGGGGCCCAGTACTTC.

The V call is TRBV6-2 or TRBV6-3, the J call TRBJ2-1; a possible D gene is TRBD2 (5 bases). Trimming took off 8 bases at V and 0 bases at J, with 11 bases between the two ends. Germline V gene lookup returns CDR1 MNHEY and CDR2 SVGEGT. The CDR3 is 14 amino acids. The CDR3 DNA reads TGTGCCAGCTCGGAGGCCTACTCCTACAATGAGCAGTTCTTC. Protein product: CASSEAYSYNEQFF.